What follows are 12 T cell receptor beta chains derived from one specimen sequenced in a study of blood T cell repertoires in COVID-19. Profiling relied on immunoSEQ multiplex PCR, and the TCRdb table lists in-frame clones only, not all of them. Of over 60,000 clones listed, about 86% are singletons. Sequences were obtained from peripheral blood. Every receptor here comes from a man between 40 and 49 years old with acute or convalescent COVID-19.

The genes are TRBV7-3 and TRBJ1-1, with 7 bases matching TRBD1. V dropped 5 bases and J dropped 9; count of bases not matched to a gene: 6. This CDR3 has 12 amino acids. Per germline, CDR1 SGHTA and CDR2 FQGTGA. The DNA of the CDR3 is TGTGCCAGCAGCGGGGTGGACAGGCAAGCTTTCTTT. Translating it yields CASSGVDRQAFF.

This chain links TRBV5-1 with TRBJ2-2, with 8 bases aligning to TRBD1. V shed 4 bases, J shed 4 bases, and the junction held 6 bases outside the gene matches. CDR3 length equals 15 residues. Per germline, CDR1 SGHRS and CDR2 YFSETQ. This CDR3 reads CASSATGAGTGELFF. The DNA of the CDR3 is TGCGCCAGCAGCGCGACAGGGGCGGGCACCGGGGAGCTGTTTTTT.

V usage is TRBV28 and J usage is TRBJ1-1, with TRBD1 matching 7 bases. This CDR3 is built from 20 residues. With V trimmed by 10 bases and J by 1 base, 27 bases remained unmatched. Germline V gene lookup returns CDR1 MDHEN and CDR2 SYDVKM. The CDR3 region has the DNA TGTGCCACACTGGGACTCGGAGGGCGGGCAGACAGGGCCGCGAACACTGAAGCTTTCTTT. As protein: CATLGLGGRADRAANTEAFF.

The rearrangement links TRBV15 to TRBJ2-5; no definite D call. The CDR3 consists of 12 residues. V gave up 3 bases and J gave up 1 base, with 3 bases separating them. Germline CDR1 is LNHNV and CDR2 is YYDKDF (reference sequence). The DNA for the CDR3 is TGTGCCACCAGCAGTAGCCAAGAGACCCAGTACTTC. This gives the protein CATSSSQETQYF.

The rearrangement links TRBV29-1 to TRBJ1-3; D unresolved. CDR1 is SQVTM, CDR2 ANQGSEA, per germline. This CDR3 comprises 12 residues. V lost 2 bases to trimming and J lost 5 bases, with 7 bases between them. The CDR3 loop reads CSVELTRNTIYF. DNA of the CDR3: TGCAGCGTTGAACTTACTCGAAACACCATATATTTT.

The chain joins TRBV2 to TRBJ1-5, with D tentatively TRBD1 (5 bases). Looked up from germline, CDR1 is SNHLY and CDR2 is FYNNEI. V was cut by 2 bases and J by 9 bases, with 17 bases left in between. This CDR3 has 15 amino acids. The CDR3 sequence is CASSEPAGGGRPQHF. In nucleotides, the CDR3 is TGTGCCAGCAGTGAACCCGCGGGGGGGGGACGGCCCCAGCATTTT.

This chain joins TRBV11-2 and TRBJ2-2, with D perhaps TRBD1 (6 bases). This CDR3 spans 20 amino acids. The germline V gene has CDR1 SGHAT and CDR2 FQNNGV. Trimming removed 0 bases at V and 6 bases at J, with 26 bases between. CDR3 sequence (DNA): TGTGCCAGCAGCTTAGATTTCACACGGCCTACAGGGTTTGGTTCCGGGGAGCTGTTTTTT. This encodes CASSLDFTRPTGFGSGELFF.

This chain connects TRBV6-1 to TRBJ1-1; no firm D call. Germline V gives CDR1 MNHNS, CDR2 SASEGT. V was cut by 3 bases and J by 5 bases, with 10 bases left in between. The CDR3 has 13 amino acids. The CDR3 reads CASSENFQTEAFF. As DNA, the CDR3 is TGTGCCAGCAGTGAGAATTTCCAGACTGAAGCTTTCTTT.

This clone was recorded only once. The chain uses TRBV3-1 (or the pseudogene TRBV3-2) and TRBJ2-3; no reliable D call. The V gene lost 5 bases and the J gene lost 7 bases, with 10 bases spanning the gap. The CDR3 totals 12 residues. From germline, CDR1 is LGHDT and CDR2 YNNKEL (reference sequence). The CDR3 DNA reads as TGTGCCAGCAGCGCGGTCCTGCATACGCAGTATTTT. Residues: CASSAVLHTQYF.

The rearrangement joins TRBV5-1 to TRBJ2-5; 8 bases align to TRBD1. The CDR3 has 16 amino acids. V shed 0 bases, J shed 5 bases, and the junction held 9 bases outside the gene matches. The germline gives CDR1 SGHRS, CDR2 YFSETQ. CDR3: CASSLEGGQGEETQYF. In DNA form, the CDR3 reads TGCGCCAGCAGCTTGGAGGGCGGACAGGGTGAGGAGACCCAGTACTTC.

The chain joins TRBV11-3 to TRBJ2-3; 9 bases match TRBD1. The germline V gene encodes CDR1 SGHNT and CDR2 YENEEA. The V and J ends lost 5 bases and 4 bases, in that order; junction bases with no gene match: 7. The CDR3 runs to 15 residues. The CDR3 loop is CASSAGQGPADTQYF. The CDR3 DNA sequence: TGTGCCAGCAGCGCCGGACAGGGGCCGGCAGATACGCAGTATTTT.

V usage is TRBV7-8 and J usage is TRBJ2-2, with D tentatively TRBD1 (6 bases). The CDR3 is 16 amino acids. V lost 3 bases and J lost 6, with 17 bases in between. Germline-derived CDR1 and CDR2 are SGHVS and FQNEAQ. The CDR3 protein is CASSFPPGHTPGELFF. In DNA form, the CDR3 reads TGTGCCAGCAGCTTTCCCCCGGGACATACTCCCGGGGAGCTGTTTTTT.